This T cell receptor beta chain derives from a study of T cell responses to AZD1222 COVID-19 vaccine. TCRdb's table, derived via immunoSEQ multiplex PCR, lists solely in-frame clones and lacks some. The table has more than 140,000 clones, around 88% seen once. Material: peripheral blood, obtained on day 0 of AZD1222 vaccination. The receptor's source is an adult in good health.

CDR3: CASSDWGQPDPYEQYF. The DNA of the CDR3 is TGTGCCAGCAGTGACTGGGGACAGCCCGATCCCTACGAGCAGTACTTC. The V call is TRBV25-1, the J call TRBJ2-7; 7 positions agree with TRBD1. The CDR3 has 16 residues. Trimming removed 3 bases from V and 2 bases from J; junction bases left unmatched: 10. Germline V gene data show CDR1 as MGHDK and CDR2 as SYGVNS.